This T cell receptor (beta chain) was captured in a study of T cell repertoires in cytomegalovirus infection. Whole-study context: Indications of both CMV infection and matching HLA type were provided by public TCR beta signatures.

V shed 3 bases and J 3 bases; nucleotides not matched to a gene: 4. Germline V gene data show CDR1 as SGHTA and CDR2 as FQGNSA. CDR3 length: 15 residues. Note on this clonotype: Its antigen is undetermined.

TCRdb reprocessed the reads via MiXCR and lists one record per CDR3 protein. The data contain 200,000 or so distinct CDR3 sequences, 28% of them singletons. Findings of the study overall: The study found HLA-C-restricted CMV-specific TCR beta clonotypes dominating the ex vivo response. CMV carriers with the relevant HLA were identified by cumulative public TCR beta family frequency.

The J gene is TRBJ1-2, the V gene TRBV7-2; TRBD1 aligns across 10 bases. Input material: PBMCs. The TCR was taken from a human donor in good health (CMV status not recorded). Some clones in this sample may be carry-over from other donors' samples. CDR3 loop: CASSLGDRGYYGYTF. In DNA, the CDR3 is TGTGCCAGCAGCTTGGGGGACAGGGGTTACTATGGCTACACCTTC.